Presented here are 32 T cell receptor beta chains from one specimen sequenced in a study of monozygotic twins with inflammatory bowel disease. TCRdb re-analyzed the 5' RACE reads; it lists each CDR3 protein once, without DNA. The sample data list more than 300,000 distinct CDR3 sequences. The sample comprised blood. These receptors were collected from a human donor with ulcerative colitis or Crohn's disease, or a healthy co-twin of an affected twin (not recorded which).

V gene TRBV14 combines with J gene TRBJ2-7; TCRdb reports TRBD1, a call that lacks DNA to check it against. Germline loops: CDR1 SGHDN, CDR2 FVKESK. This CDR3 is 16 amino acids long. The CDR3 reads CASSQGYLTHPYEQYF.

The gene calls are TRBV12-3 or TRBV12-4 and TRBJ2-7; the D call from TCRdb, TRBD2, cannot be confirmed without DNA. The CDR3 runs 14 residues. This chain's CDR3 is CASKSSGSSYEQYF.

J is TRBJ1-2 and V is TRBV7-3; TCRdb outputs TRBD1, but without DNA this stays unchecked. CDR3 length: 12 amino acids. Germline lookup yields CDR1 SGHTA and CDR2 FQGTGA. CDR3 residues: CASSLSSRGDTF.

The chain has TRBV27 and TRBJ2-3. This CDR3 contains 15 residues. Germline values: CDR1 MNHEY, CDR2 SMNVEV (reference sequence). The CDR3 here is CASSLEARSTDTQYF.

The J gene is TRBJ1-1, the V gene TRBV18; the TCRdb call, TRBD1, lacks DNA for checking. Germline V gives CDR1 KGHSH, CDR2 LQKENI. The CDR3 covers 15 residues. CDR3 sequence reads: CASSLSRQGKLEAFF.

The chain recombines TRBV12-3 or TRBV12-4 with TRBJ2-1; lacking DNA, the TRBD1 call made by TCRdb goes unchecked. CDR3 length equals 13 residues. CDR3 sequence reads: CASSPRGAIEQFF.

The chain employs TRBV24-1 and TRBJ2-2; TCRdb gives TRBD1 as the D gene, but with no DNA this cannot be confirmed. Germline V gene sequence: CDR1 KGHDR, CDR2 SFDVKD. The CDR3 is 16 amino acids. The CDR3 is CATSDPGTPNTGELFF.

This sequence joins TRBV7-9 and TRBJ2-5. Germline V gives CDR1 SEHNR, CDR2 FQNEAQ (reference sequence). The CDR3 is made up of 14 amino acids. The chain's CDR3 is CASSVAGYQETQYF.

The CDR3 protein is CASSLPPDRTSEAFF. The V and J genes are TRBV12-3 or TRBV12-4 and TRBJ1-1. The CDR3 spans 15 residues.

V is TRBV7-3 and J is TRBJ2-2; checking the TCRdb D call of TRBD1 is not possible without DNA. This CDR3 region has 14 residues. CDR1 is SGHTA and CDR2 is FQGTGA in the germline V gene. The CDR3 is CASSLIPRAGELFF.

V gene TRBV11-2 combines with J gene TRBJ2-4. Germline V CDR1 and CDR2: SGHAT, FQNNGV. CDR3 size: 15 residues. The CDR3 sequence is CASSLLSVAKNIQYF.

The chain carries TRBV7-2 and TRBJ1-5; there is no DNA to check the TCRdb D call of TRBD1. Germline V gene sequence: CDR1 SGHTA, CDR2 FQGNSA. The CDR3 length is 15 residues. This CDR3 reads CASSGQGYRNQPQHF.

The chain is built from TRBV20-1 and TRBJ1-6; TCRdb calls TRBD1, which cannot be checked without DNA. CDR3 length: 14 residues. Germline V gene lookup returns CDR1 DFQATT and CDR2 SNEGSKA (reference sequence). The chain's CDR3 is CSARPTGGSSPLHF.

The chain uses TRBV18 and TRBJ2-1; TCRdb's D call, TRBD1, is unchecked because there is no DNA. Germline V gene lookup returns CDR1 KGHSH and CDR2 LQKENI. There are 15 residues in the CDR3. CDR3 residues: CASSPGTGVYNEQFF.

The rearrangement links TRBV4-1 to TRBJ2-1; lacking DNA, the TRBD1 call made by TCRdb goes unchecked. The CDR3 runs to 16 residues. The germline CDR1 and CDR2 sequences are MGHRA and YSYEKL. The CDR3 loop is CASSQVQWPGYNEQFF.

The J gene is TRBJ2-1, the V gene TRBV20-1; lacking DNA, the TRBD1 call made by TCRdb goes unchecked. Germline V gives CDR1 DFQATT, CDR2 SNEGSKA (reference sequence). The CDR3 spans 15 residues. CDR3 sequence reads: CSARDWHTQGNEQFF.

J is TRBJ1-2 and V is TRBV12-3 or TRBV12-4; as DNA is missing, the TRBD1 call by TCRdb cannot be tested. There are 13 residues in the CDR3. CDR3 sequence reads: CASSRGPAGGYTF.

V is TRBV5-5 and J is TRBJ1-2; TCRdb's D gene call, TRBD1, goes unchecked for lack of DNA. The germline V gene encodes CDR1 SGHKS and CDR2 YYEKEE (reference sequence). The CDR3 loop spans 17 amino acids. CDR3 protein: CASPAISNTGQGNGYTF.

The V and J genes are TRBV5-5 and TRBJ2-1. Germline CDR1 SGHKS, CDR2 YYEKEE (reference sequence). This CDR3 region has 13 residues. The CDR3: CASSLSRANEQFF.

The chain combines TRBV5-6 with TRBJ2-7; TCRdb reports TRBD1, a call that lacks DNA to check it against. This CDR3 has 15 amino acids. CDR1 SGHDT and CDR2 YYEEEE come from the germline V gene. The CDR3 sequence: CASSFRGGRYYEQYF.

The chain joins TRBV19 to TRBJ1-2; TCRdb returns TRBD1, unconfirmable since there is no DNA. Per germline, CDR1 LNHDA and CDR2 SQIVND (reference sequence). The CDR3 length is 15 residues. CDR3 sequence reads: CASSRTVGASYGYTF.

The chain employs TRBV5-1 and TRBJ1-1. This CDR3 spans 15 amino acids. Per germline, CDR1 SGHRS and CDR2 YFSETQ. The CDR3 sequence is CASSLVWTANTEAFF.

J is TRBJ2-1 and V is TRBV7-6; TCRdb lists TRBD2, though no DNA is available to test this call. This CDR3 is 16 amino acids long. Germline assignment: CDR1 SGHVS and CDR2 FNYEAQ. The CDR3 sequence is CASSPGLAGGENEQFF.

V usage is TRBV4-2 and J usage is TRBJ2-7; TCRdb's assignment of TRBD2 cannot be checked, as there is no DNA. The CDR3 totals 16 residues. Germline assignment: CDR1 LGHNA and CDR2 YNFKEQ. The CDR3 loop reads CASSQESAGGKYEQYF.

The chain has TRBV5-1 and TRBJ2-5; the D gene TCRdb calls, TRBD2, cannot be checked with no DNA. Germline V gene lookup returns CDR1 SGHRS and CDR2 YFSETQ. There are 18 residues in the CDR3. CDR3 protein: CASSLAGHIGGMRETQYF.

The chain employs TRBV19 and TRBJ2-3; absent DNA, TCRdb's TRBD2 call cannot be checked. Germline V gene lookup returns CDR1 LNHDA and CDR2 SQIVND (reference sequence). The CDR3 is made up of 17 amino acids. This CDR3 reads CASSPLSEGRGGDTQYF.

The genes are TRBV7-9 and TRBJ2-4; TCRdb designates TRBD1, a call that cannot be tested without DNA. The germline gives CDR1 SEHNR, CDR2 FQNEAQ (reference sequence). The CDR3 loop spans 16 amino acids. The chain's CDR3 is CASSLVLVAGTNIQYF. Full variable domain (outside the CDR3, taken from reference TRBV7-9 and TRBJ2-4): DTGVSQNPRHKITKRGQNVTFRCDPISEHNRLYWYRQTLGQGPEFLTYFQNEAQLEKSRLLSDRFSAERPKGSFSTLEIQRTEQGDSAMYLCASSLVLVAGTNIQYFGAGTRLSVL.

This rearrangement joins TRBV27 to TRBJ2-1. The germline V gene encodes CDR1 MNHEY and CDR2 SMNVEV (reference sequence). This CDR3 is built from 12 residues. The chain's CDR3 is CASSRSYNEQFF.

This chain joins TRBV28 and TRBJ2-2; absent DNA, TCRdb's TRBD1 call cannot be checked. CDR1 is MDHEN, CDR2 SYDVKM, per germline. The CDR3 spans 17 residues. CDR3 loop: CASSSGGTGGVTGELFF. Filled out from reference TRBV28 and TRBJ2-2, the complete variable domain reads DVKVTQSSRYLVKRTGEKVFLECVQDMDHENMFWYRQDPGLGLRLIYFSYDVKMKEKGDIPEGYSVSREKKERFSLILESASTNQTSMYLCASSSGGTGGVTGELFFGEGSRLTVL.

The genes are TRBV2 and TRBJ1-4. CDR1 is SNHLY, CDR2 FYNNEI, per germline. This CDR3 comprises 16 residues. This CDR3 reads CASSEAVASLEGKLFF.

This chain connects TRBV5-5 to TRBJ1-2. Germline CDR1 reads SGHKS; CDR2 reads YYEKEE (reference sequence). The CDR3 consists of 17 residues. The CDR3 loop reads CASSLEVTRSSNYGYTF. Combining the CDR3 with reference TRBV5-5 and TRBJ1-2 gives the whole variable domain DAGVTQSPTHLIKTRGQQVTLRCSPISGHKSVSWYQQVLGQGPQFIFQYYEKEERGRGNFPDRFSARQFPNYSSELNVNALLLGDSALYLCASSLEVTRSSNYGYTFGSGTRLTVV.

This chain uses TRBV20-1 with TRBJ2-7; TCRdb designates TRBD1, a call that cannot be tested without DNA. In germline, CDR1 is DFQATT, CDR2 SNEGSKA (reference sequence). This CDR3 is built from 14 residues. The CDR3 is CSANAGQGGGEQYF.